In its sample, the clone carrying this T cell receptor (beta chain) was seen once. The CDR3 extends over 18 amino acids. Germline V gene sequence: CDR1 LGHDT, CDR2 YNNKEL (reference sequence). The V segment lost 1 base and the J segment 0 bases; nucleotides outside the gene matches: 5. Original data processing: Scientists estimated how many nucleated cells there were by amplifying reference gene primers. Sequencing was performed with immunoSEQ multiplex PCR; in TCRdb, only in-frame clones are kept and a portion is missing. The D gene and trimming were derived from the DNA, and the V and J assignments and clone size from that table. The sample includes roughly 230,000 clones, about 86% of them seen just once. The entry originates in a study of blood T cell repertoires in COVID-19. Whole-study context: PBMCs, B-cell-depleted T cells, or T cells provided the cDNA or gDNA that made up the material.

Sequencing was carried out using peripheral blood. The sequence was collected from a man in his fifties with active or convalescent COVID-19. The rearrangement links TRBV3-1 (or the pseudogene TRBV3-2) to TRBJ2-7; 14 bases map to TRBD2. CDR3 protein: CASSQGTSGGISSYEQYF. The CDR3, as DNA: TGTGCCAGCAGCCAAGGGACTAGCGGGGGGATTAGCTCCTACGAGCAGTACTTC.